The 26 T cell receptor beta chains listed next were all sequenced from one sample in a study of shared clonotypes between healthy human individuals. Profiled with immunoSEQ multiplex PCR; TCRdb holds only in-frame clones, not every one. The top ten hold 0.85% to 1.2% of the sample, which has just over 2,000,000 clones, around 96% seen once. The naive CD8 population came from CD45RO-negative cells selected for CCR7, without terminally differentiated effector memory CD45RA+ cells. The specimen sequenced was naive CD8+ T cells sorted from blood. The source of these receptors is a man aged 18 to 30 in good health.

J is TRBJ2-2 and V is TRBV11-3, with 10 bases matching TRBD2. Germline V gives CDR1 SGHNT, CDR2 YENEEA. The CDR3 spans 18 residues. The trim removed 3 bases at V and 5 bases at J, leaving 12 bases unmatched. CDR3 in amino acids: CASSLGASGSRWTGELFF. CDR3 nucleotide sequence: TGTGCCAGCAGCTTGGGGGCTAGCGGGAGTCGATGGACCGGGGAGCTGTTTTTT.

The sample holds a few counts of this clone. The same CDR3 can be traced to other DNA sequences in this sample. The chain recombines TRBV27 with TRBJ2-7, with D perhaps assigned TRBD1 or TRBD2 (5 bases each). The CDR3 loop spans 13 amino acids. Germline V gives CDR1 MNHEY, CDR2 SMNVEV (reference sequence). The germline V and J ends were trimmed by 0 bases and 3 bases, with 6 bases remaining between them. CDR3 in DNA: TGTGCCAGCAGTTTATCGGGGGTCTACGAGCAGTACTTC. This sequence encodes CASSLSGVYEQYF.

This clone appeared a single time. The chain has TRBV27 and TRBJ2-1; 9 bases are shared with TRBD2. Germline-derived CDR1 and CDR2 are MNHEY and SMNVEV (reference sequence). This CDR3 region has 16 residues. The V gene end was trimmed by 6 bases and the J gene end by 0 bases; junction bases not matched to a gene: 6. The CDR3: CASSFKAGGSYNEQFF. CDR3 nucleotides: TGTGCCAGCAGCTTCAAAGCGGGGGGCTCCTACAATGAGCAGTTCTTC.

To note about this clone: The same CDR3 is also encoded by other DNA sequences in this sample. The V call is TRBV30, the J call TRBJ1-6; 11 nucleotides match TRBD1. The junction had 1 base not matched to a gene; V was cut back by 2 bases and J by 7 bases. The CDR3 is 14 residues long. CDR1 is GTSNPN and CDR2 is SVGIG in the germline V gene (reference sequence). In nucleotides, the CDR3 is TGTGCCTGGAGTCGGACAGGGGGCAATTCACCCCTCCACTTT. This sequence encodes CAWSRTGGNSPLHF.

About this clone itself: This same CDR3 is encoded by further DNA sequences in the sample. The chain couples TRBV9 to TRBJ1-2, with TRBD1 matching 9 bases. The germline gives CDR1 SGDLS, CDR2 YYNGEE. With 2 bases clipped from V and 3 bases from J, the junction kept 8 bases outside the gene matches. This CDR3 spans 16 amino acids. CDR3 DNA sequence: TGTGCCAGCAGCGTTGGCCGGACAGGGGTGGACTATGGCTACACCTTC. Protein: CASSVGRTGVDYGYTF.

The J gene is TRBJ1-1, the V gene TRBV7-6; D is unresolved. From germline, CDR1 is SGHVS and CDR2 FNYEAQ. The CDR3 runs to 16 residues. The germline V and J ends were trimmed by 1 base and 0 bases, with 12 bases remaining between them. Written as DNA, the CDR3 is TGTGCCAGCAGCTTAGGGGTACTGGGAATGAACACTGAAGCTTTCTTT. This translates into CASSLGVLGMNTEAFF.

The CDR3 sequence is CAISESGGVTGELFF. The CDR3, as DNA: TGTGCCATCAGTGAGTCGGGGGGAGTCACCGGGGAGCTGTTTTTT. The chain is built from TRBV10-3 and TRBJ2-2; tentative D call: TRBD2 (6 bases). Germline-derived CDR1 and CDR2 are ENHRY and SYGVKD. Between the trimmed V and J ends, which lost 0 bases and 4 bases, there was a span of 9 bases. The CDR3 totals 15 residues.

This clone has only one observation. The chain is built from TRBV10-3 and TRBJ1-2, with D unclear. The V gene's germline CDR1 is ENHRY and CDR2 SYGVKD. The CDR3 covers 11 residues. Trimming left V 7 bases short and J 3 bases short, with 6 bases between. In DNA form, the CDR3 reads TGTGCCATCACAGCCGACTATGGCTACACCTTC. Protein product: CAITADYGYTF.

The J gene is TRBJ1-4, the V gene TRBV29-1; the match to TRBD1 covers 7 bases. Germline V lookup: CDR1 SQVTM, CDR2 ANQGSEA. The CDR3 is 12 amino acids. Germline trimming cut 2 bases from V and 13 bases from J; bases unmatched to any gene: 7. The CDR3 DNA follows: TGCAGCGTTGAATTAGGAGGGGGCTCACTGTTTTTT. It translates to CSVELGGGSLFF.

The chain combines TRBV20-1 with TRBJ2-2; no firm D call. V lost 0 bases and J lost 7, with 3 bases in between. This CDR3 region has 11 residues. Per germline, CDR1 DFQATT and CDR2 SNEGSKA (reference sequence). CDR3 in DNA: TGCAGTGCTAGAGAGGTCGGGGAGCTGTTTTTT. Amino acids: CSAREVGELFF.

This chain links TRBV2 with TRBJ2-1; 12 positions match TRBD2. Germline lookup yields CDR1 SNHLY and CDR2 FYNNEI. The CDR3 loop spans 16 amino acids. CDR3 sequence: CAGLAGGLSSYNEQFF. In DNA form, the CDR3 reads TGTGCAGGCCTAGCGGGGGGGCTAAGCTCCTACAATGAGCAGTTCTTC.

The chain couples TRBV27 to TRBJ1-2; D is perhaps TRBD1 (6 bases). The V end was cut by 0 bases, the J end by 3 bases, with 8 bases between. From germline, CDR1 is MNHEY and CDR2 SMNVEV (reference sequence). The CDR3 extends over 14 amino acids. CDR3 protein: CASSLSGGDYGYTF. The CDR3 DNA sequence: TGTGCCAGCAGTTTATCAGGGGGAGACTATGGCTACACCTTC.

The chain links TRBV21-1 to TRBJ1-4; TRBD1, the D gene given by the table, was not confirmed from the DNA. TRBV21-1 has pseudogene status. This CDR3 spans 15 amino acids. The chain's CDR3 is CASSGPGTDKEKLFF. In nucleotides, the CDR3 is TGTGCCAGCAGCGGTCCCGGGACAGACAAGGAAAAACTGTTTTTT.

A single count supports this clone. The chain links TRBV5-4 to TRBJ2-1; maybe TRBD2 (6 bases). Per germline, CDR1 SGHNT and CDR2 YYREEE (reference sequence). This CDR3 region has 15 residues. With 3 bases removed from V and 6 bases from J, the gap between germline ends came to 16 bases. The CDR3 coding sequence is TGTGCCAGCAGCTACTCGGGACTTCTCCCCAATGAGCAGTTCTTC. This encodes CASSYSGLLPNEQFF. The full variable domain, its missing parts supplied by reference TRBV5-4 and TRBJ2-1, is ETGVTQSPTHLIKTRGQQVTLRCSSQSGHNTVSWYQQALGQGPQFIFQYYREEENGRGNFPPRFSGLQFPNYSSELNVNALELDDSALYLCASSYSGLLPNEQFFGPGTRLTVL.

The chain uses TRBV6-7 and TRBJ1-2, with TRBD1 matching over 8 bases. TRBV6-7 is an open reading frame, and its role is uncertain. J gave up 4 bases and V 0 bases, and 22 bases lay outside the gene matches. CDR3 length equals 21 residues. CDR3 protein: CASSYSKWASRTGRVGYGYTF. Here the CDR3 DNA reads TGTGCCAGCAGTTACTCGAAATGGGCGTCCCGGACAGGGAGAGTTGGCTATGGCTACACCTTC.

This clone was counted only a few times. The V call is TRBV5-6, the J call TRBJ1-4; 7 bases are shared with TRBD1. CDR1 and CDR2 (germline): SGHDT, YYEEEE. Germline trimming cut 0 bases from V and 3 bases from J; bases unmatched to any gene: 14. The CDR3 totals 19 residues. The CDR3 protein is CASSLVGQGGILANEKLFF. In DNA form, the CDR3 reads TGTGCCAGCAGCTTGGTTGGTCAGGGGGGAATTTTGGCTAATGAAAAACTGTTTTTT.

V gene TRBV5-1 combines with J gene TRBJ2-7; the match to TRBD1 covers 8 bases. The CDR3 is 15 residues long. Trimming cost V 4 bases and J 0 bases; bases outside gene matches: 6. CDR1 and CDR2 (germline): SGHRS, YFSETQ. CDR3 amino acids: CASSTDRELSYEQYF. CDR3 in DNA: TGCGCCAGCAGCACGGACAGGGAGCTCTCCTACGAGCAGTACTTC.

V gene TRBV7-9 combines with J gene TRBJ1-4, with 11 bases matching TRBD1. Germline loops: CDR1 SEHNR, CDR2 FQNEAQ (reference sequence). The CDR3 spans 15 residues. V lost 5 bases to trimming and J lost 5 bases; unmatched junction nucleotides: 4. DNA of the CDR3: TGTGCCAGCAGCCCCTGGGACAGGGGGAATGAAAAACTGTTTTTT. It specifies CASSPWDRGNEKLFF. Full variable domain (rest looked up from reference TRBV7-9 and TRBJ1-4): DTGVSQNPRHKITKRGQNVTFRCDPISEHNRLYWYRQTLGQGPEFLTYFQNEAQLEKSRLLSDRFSAERPKGSFSTLEIQRTEQGDSAMYLCASSPWDRGNEKLFFGSGTQLSVL.

The chain carries TRBV9 and TRBJ2-1; no definite D call. The CDR3 is made up of 14 amino acids. Trimming took 3 bases from V and 7 from J, leaving 14 bases between them. Germline V gene lookup returns CDR1 SGDLS and CDR2 YYNGEE. Here the CDR3 reads CASSAADPTNEQFF. Here the CDR3 DNA reads TGTGCCAGCAGCGCTGCCGATCCTACGAATGAGCAGTTCTTC.

Notes on this clone: The identical CDR3 is also encoded by other nucleotide sequences in the sample. The genes are TRBV6-1 and TRBJ2-7; TRBD1 matches 7 bases. Germline CDR1 reads MNHNS; CDR2 reads SASEGT. The CDR3 has 15 residues. The J segment lost 0 bases and the V segment lost 2 bases, leaving 4 bases of the junction unmatched. This CDR3 is CASSELGDSSYEQYF. In DNA form, the CDR3 reads TGTGCCAGCAGTGAATTGGGGGACAGCTCCTACGAGCAGTACTTC.

Concerning this clone: Within the sample, other DNA sequences also encode this same CDR3. The chain links TRBV29-1 to TRBJ2-7, with D possibly being TRBD1 or TRBD2 (5 bases each). The CDR3 loop spans 12 amino acids. V lost 7 bases to trimming and J lost 0 bases, with 10 bases between them. The V gene's germline CDR1 is SQVTM and CDR2 ANQGSEA. This CDR3 reads CSARDGSYEQYF. CDR3 DNA sequence: TGCAGCGCTCGGGACGGCTCCTACGAGCAGTACTTC.

A word on this clone: This sample also contains other DNA sequences that code for the same CDR3. This sequence joins TRBV7-9 and TRBJ1-2; D not certain. Germline loops: CDR1 SEHNR, CDR2 FQNEAQ (reference sequence). V lost 1 base and J lost 3, with 12 bases in between. This CDR3 has 15 residues. The CDR3 protein is CASSLVPSADYGYTF. The CDR3 DNA sequence: TGTGCCAGCAGCTTAGTACCATCGGCAGACTATGGCTACACCTTC.

The chain has TRBV25-1 and TRBJ2-5, with D hard to call. The J call may be incorrect, as the DNA end agrees better with TRBJ2-7. The V gene's germline CDR1 is MGHDK and CDR2 SYGVNS. CDR3 size: 15 residues. In nucleotides, the CDR3 is TGTGCCAGCAGTGAATTAGGGTCGGCCCACTACGAGCAGTACTTC. It is translated as CASSELGSAHYEQYF.

The V gene is TRBV6-5, the J gene TRBJ1-4, with a weak D call TRBD1 (6 bases). V dropped 5 bases and J dropped 1 base, with 11 bases sitting between them. The germline V gene encodes CDR1 MNHEY and CDR2 SVGAGI. The CDR3 runs 15 residues. The DNA for the CDR3 is TGTGCCAGCAGTAAGACAGGTCTAACTAATGAAAAACTGTTTTTT. It encodes CASSKTGLTNEKLFF.

This rearrangement joins TRBV7-3 to TRBJ2-1, with unresolved D. The CDR3 is 17 residues long. The germline V gene has CDR1 SGHTA and CDR2 FQGTGA. V shed 5 bases and J shed 1 base, with 18 bases lying between them. The CDR3 reads CASSPFLAVESYNEQFF. The DNA for the CDR3 is TGTGCCAGCAGCCCCTTTCTGGCGGTCGAGTCCTACAATGAGCAGTTCTTC.

V gene TRBV5-1 combines with J gene TRBJ2-3; D perhaps matches TRBD1 (6 bases). The CDR3 runs to 16 residues. Looked up from germline, CDR1 is SGHRS and CDR2 is YFSETQ. Deletions cut 3 bases from V and 2 bases from J, with 16 bases between. The CDR3 region has the DNA TGCGCCAGCAGCTCATCGGGACATCCTTTCACAGATACGCAGTATTTT. Translation: CASSSSGHPFTDTQYF.